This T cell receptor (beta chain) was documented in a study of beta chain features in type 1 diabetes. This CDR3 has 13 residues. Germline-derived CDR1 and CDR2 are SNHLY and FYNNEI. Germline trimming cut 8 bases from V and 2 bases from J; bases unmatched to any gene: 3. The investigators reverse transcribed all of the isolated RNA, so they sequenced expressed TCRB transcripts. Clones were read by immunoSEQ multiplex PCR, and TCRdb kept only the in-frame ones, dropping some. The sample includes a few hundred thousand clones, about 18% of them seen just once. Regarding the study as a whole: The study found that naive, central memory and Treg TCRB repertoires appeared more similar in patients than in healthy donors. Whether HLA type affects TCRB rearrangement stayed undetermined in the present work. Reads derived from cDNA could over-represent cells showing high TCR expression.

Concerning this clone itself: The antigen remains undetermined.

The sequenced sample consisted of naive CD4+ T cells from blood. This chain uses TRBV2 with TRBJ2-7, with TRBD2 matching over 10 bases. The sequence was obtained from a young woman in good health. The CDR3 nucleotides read TGTGCCAGCGAACTAGCGGGACCCTACGAGCAGTACTTC. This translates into CASELAGPYEQYF.